Included here is one T cell receptor (beta chain) sequence, with context. The antigen is undetermined. The assay was immunoSEQ multiplex PCR, and TCRdb's table has in-frame clones only and misses some. Of a few hundred thousand clones in the sample, around nine tenths were seen once. The data are from a study of cytomegalovirus exposure and HLA in healthy donors. The length of the CDR3 is 14 residues. CDR1 and CDR2 from the germline V gene are SNHLY and FYNNEI. After removal of 8 bases from V and 9 bases from J, the junction contained 11 bases not matched to a gene. Points from the study as a whole: Subsequent analysis of the roughly 120 validation repertoires found a tendency for first-cohort TCR clusters to co-occur.

Sequencing was performed on PBMCs. The sequence came from a woman aged 18-29 years in good health and CMV-seronegative. The V gene is TRBV2, the J gene TRBJ2-2; 8 nucleotides match TRBD1. The DNA for the CDR3 is TGTGCCAGCGTTTCAGGGGGCGCGGTGAGGGAGCTGTTTTTT. It encodes CASVSGGAVRELFF.